Presented here are 30 T cell receptor beta chains from one specimen sequenced in a study of T cells after yellow fever vaccination. TCRdb re-analysed the 5' RACE reads in MiXCR, keeping a single row per CDR3 protein. This sample has 300,000 or so distinct CDR3 sequences, with 8.1% found just once. The material was PBMCs, obtained 45 days after the first yellow fever vaccination. The receptors stem from a man aged 18 to 30 who received the YFV17D yellow fever vaccine.

V usage is TRBV20-1 and J usage is TRBJ1-5, with 7 nucleotides matching TRBD1. The V and J ends lost 3 bases and 4 bases, in that order; junction bases with no gene match: 9. Germline V CDR1 and CDR2: DFQATT, SNEGSKA (reference sequence). This CDR3 comprises 15 residues. CDR3 sequence (DNA): TGCAGTGCTAGGGAGGACAGGTACGATAATCAGCCCCAGCATTTT. Its translation is CSAREDRYDNQPQHF.

In its sample, this clonotype was seen many times. The chain is built from TRBV20-1 and TRBJ2-6, with TRBD1 as a possible D gene (6 bases). The CDR3 totals 17 residues. V was pared by 5 bases and J by 4 bases, with 21 bases between. CDR1 is DFQATT and CDR2 is SNEGSKA in the germline V gene (reference sequence). CDR3 nucleotides: TGCAGTGCTGAAGGGAACAGGGTTCGGGCAGGGGCCAACGTCCTGACTTTC. Translation gives CSAEGNRVRAGANVLTF.

This clonotype has a handful of counts. The chain employs TRBV6-2 or TRBV6-3 and TRBJ2-3, with 9 bases fitting TRBD1. The CDR3 spans 17 residues. The junction had 10 bases not matched to a gene; V was cut back by 4 bases and J by 2 bases. From germline, CDR1 is MNHEY and CDR2 SVGEGT. Here the CDR3 DNA reads TGTGCCAGCAGTTTTTCCCCGACAGGGGGGAACACAGATACGCAGTATTTT. Encoded protein: CASSFSPTGGNTDTQYF.

The chain couples TRBV28 to TRBJ1-5; D is undetermined. V shed 2 bases and J shed 4 bases, with 12 bases lying between them. CDR1 and CDR2 (germline): MDHEN, SYDVKM. The CDR3 consists of 15 residues. The CDR3 loop is CASSLGRIANQPQHF. CDR3 DNA sequence: TGTGCCAGCAGTTTAGGCAGGATCGCGAATCAGCCCCAGCATTTT.

As regards this clonotype: A much larger clone is a single base away; this may be a read error. This chain joins TRBV13 and TRBJ2-1; 10 positions agree with TRBD1. Trimming removed 1 base from V and 15 bases from J; junction bases left unmatched: 12. Germline CDR1 reads PRHDT; CDR2 reads FYEKMQ (reference sequence). This CDR3 has 15 residues. CDR3 sequence reads: CASSLETGTGEKPFF. In nucleotides, the CDR3 is TGTGCCAGCAGCTTAGAAACCGGGACAGGGGAGAAGCCGTTCTTC.

This clonotype was recorded a few times. V usage is TRBV5-1 and J usage is TRBJ1-2, with 8 positions matching TRBD1. Germline trimming cut 5 bases from V and 2 bases from J; bases unmatched to any gene: 5. Germline CDR1 is SGHRS and CDR2 is YFSETQ. The CDR3 is 14 residues long. This CDR3 is CASRETGANYGYTF. The CDR3 region has the DNA TGCGCCAGCAGAGAGACAGGGGCGAACTATGGCTACACCTTC.

Here the CDR3 DNA reads TGTGCCAGCAGCTTTGGGTTTAGGAAGGGCCAGAACACTGAAGCTTTCTTT. Amino acid sequence: CASSFGFRKGQNTEAFF. The chain combines TRBV7-9 with TRBJ1-1; no firm D call. Per germline, CDR1 SEHNR and CDR2 FQNEAQ (reference sequence). The CDR3 is 17 residues long. V dropped 3 bases and J dropped 1 base, with 18 bases sitting between them.

Only a few counts were recorded for this clonotype. The chain recombines TRBV3-1 with TRBJ1-5, with TRBD1 as a possible D gene (6 bases). The germline V and J ends were trimmed by 5 bases and 3 bases, with 11 bases remaining between them. CDR1 LGHDT and CDR2 YNNKEL come from the germline V gene (reference sequence). This CDR3 is built from 14 residues. The CDR3 loop reads CASSGQGPNQPQHF. CDR3 sequence (DNA): TGTGCCAGCAGCGGGCAGGGGCCCAATCAGCCCCAGCATTTT.

The table lists this clonotype with many counts. The CDR3 DNA is TGCGCCAGCAGCAAGGACAGGGGGCCTACTGAAGCTTTCTTT. Amino acid sequence: CASSKDRGPTEAFF. The genes are TRBV5-1 and TRBJ1-1; 11 nucleotides agree with TRBD1. This CDR3 contains 14 residues. Germline CDR1 SGHRS, CDR2 YFSETQ. V lost 4 bases, J lost 5 bases, and 4 bases stayed unmatched.

V gene TRBV28 combines with J gene TRBJ2-3; the match to TRBD1 covers 10 bases. The germline CDR1 and CDR2 sequences are MDHEN and SYDVKM. The CDR3 is made up of 15 amino acids. The ends lost 8 bases at V and 5 bases at J; junction bases unmatched: 10. CDR3 nucleotides: TGTGCCAGCTCCTCCCCCGGACAGGGGGGAGATACGCAGTATTTT. It specifies CASSSPGQGGDTQYF.

V and J are TRBV12-3 or TRBV12-4 and TRBJ2-1; 8 bases map to TRBD2. CDR3 length: 13 amino acids. With V trimmed by 5 bases and J by 5 bases, 2 bases remained unmatched. CDR3 nucleotide sequence: TGTGCCAGCAGTCCAGCGGGAGACAATGAGCAGTTCTTC. It yields the protein CASSPAGDNEQFF.

This clonotype was seen more than once but under ten times. CDR3 coding DNA: TGCAGCGTTGAACCTTGGGATAACACTGAAGCTTTCTTT. It codes for CSVEPWDNTEAFF. The chain has TRBV29-1 and TRBJ1-1, with no clear D. This CDR3 contains 13 residues. Trimming shortened V by 2 bases and J by 2 bases, and 9 bases separated the two germline ends. Looked up from germline, CDR1 is SQVTM and CDR2 is ANQGSEA.

This clonotype was seen a few times. The rearrangement joins TRBV7-2 to TRBJ2-5; the D is unclear. With 5 bases removed from V and 2 bases from J, the gap between germline ends came to 6 bases. In germline, CDR1 is SGHTA, CDR2 FQGNSA. CDR3 length: 12 amino acids. CDR3 in amino acids: CASSPPQETQYF. CDR3 nucleotide sequence: TGTGCCAGCAGCCCCCCTCAAGAGACCCAGTACTTC.

The table lists this clonotype with a few counts. V gene TRBV5-1 combines with J gene TRBJ2-5, with D perhaps TRBD1 (5 bases). CDR1 SGHRS and CDR2 YFSETQ come from the germline V gene. The CDR3 runs to 14 residues. The V end lost 3 bases, the J end lost 1 base, and 10 bases lay between the germline ends. In DNA form, the CDR3 reads TGCGCCAGCAGCTCGCAGGGTTCCCAAGAGACCCAGTACTTC. Residues: CASSSQGSQETQYF.

This clonotype was found a few times. The chain employs TRBV7-2 and TRBJ2-3, with 10 bases matching TRBD1. V lost 6 bases, J lost 0 bases, and 3 bases stayed unmatched. This CDR3 contains 15 residues. The germline gives CDR1 SGHTA, CDR2 FQGNSA. The CDR3 loop reads CASRQDRGSTDTQYF. CDR3 nucleotide sequence: TGTGCCAGCAGGCAGGACAGGGGGAGCACAGATACGCAGTATTTT.

A few counts support this clonotype. V is TRBV5-1 and J is TRBJ2-5, with D possibly being TRBD1 (6 bases). The CDR3 is made up of 14 amino acids. Trimming stripped 7 bases from V and 1 base from J, with 14 bases between. Per the germline V gene, CDR1 is SGHRS and CDR2 is YFSETQ. The CDR3 loop is CASGSGDFQETQYF. Here the CDR3 DNA reads TGCGCCAGCGGCTCAGGGGATTTCCAAGAGACCCAGTACTTC.

This clonotype was counted ten times or more. The genes are TRBV5-6 and TRBJ1-4; D remains ambiguous. CDR3 size: 15 residues. Germline V gene sequence: CDR1 SGHDT, CDR2 YYEEEE. The V and J ends lost 3 bases and 2 bases respectively, with 11 bases between them. For the CDR3, the DNA is TGTGCCAGCAGCTGGGGTAGATTGACTAATGAAAAACTGTTTTTT. This encodes CASSWGRLTNEKLFF.

This clonotype was picked up a small number of times. The CDR3 reads CASSQESSYNEQFF. The CDR3 coding sequence is TGTGCCAGCAGTCAGGAGAGCTCCTACAATGAGCAGTTCTTC. This rearrangement joins TRBV6-2 or TRBV6-3 to TRBJ2-1; D is ambiguous. The CDR3 is made up of 14 amino acids. The V end lost 5 bases, the J end lost 0 bases, and 8 bases lay between the germline ends. Germline V gene sequence: CDR1 MNHEY, CDR2 SVGEGT.

The chain has TRBV5-1 and TRBJ2-4; D is perhaps TRBD1 (5 bases). CDR1 SGHRS and CDR2 YFSETQ come from the germline V gene. The germline V and J ends were trimmed by 2 bases and 8 bases, with 11 bases remaining between them. CDR3 size: 13 residues. The CDR3 region is CASSFWGEDIQYF. In nucleotides, the CDR3 is TGCGCCAGCAGCTTTTGGGGCGAGGACATTCAGTACTTC.

This clonotype was counted a few times. The rearrangement uses TRBV28 and TRBJ1-2; D unresolved. This CDR3 has 15 residues. V lost 1 base to trimming and J lost 0 bases, with 9 bases between them. Germline V gives CDR1 MDHEN, CDR2 SYDVKM. DNA for the CDR3: TGTGCCAGCAGTTTATTTATCCAGGCTAACTATGGCTACACCTTC. Translated: CASSLFIQANYGYTF.

The rearrangement links TRBV19 to TRBJ2-4; tentative D call: TRBD1 (5 bases). Germline V gene sequence: CDR1 LNHDA, CDR2 SQIVND (reference sequence). The CDR3 extends over 14 amino acids. Trimming took 7 bases from V and 1 from J, leaving 11 bases between them. CDR3 sequence: CASKSDIAKNIQYF. CDR3 coding DNA: TGTGCCAGTAAATCGGACATCGCCAAAAACATTCAGTACTTC.

The chain couples TRBV10-3 to TRBJ2-7; D might be TRBD1 or TRBD2, each matching 5 bases. V lost 5 bases, J lost 3 bases, and 17 bases lay in between. Germline CDR1 reads ENHRY; CDR2 reads SYGVKD. This CDR3 spans 15 amino acids. Here the CDR3 DNA reads TGTGCCATCAGTTGGGACCCCGATGAAGGCTACGAGCAGTACTTC. As protein: CAISWDPDEGYEQYF.

This clonotype was seen only a few times. V gene TRBV20-1 combines with J gene TRBJ1-3; D unclear. V lost 3 bases to trimming and J lost 0 bases, with 9 bases between them. Germline CDR1 DFQATT, CDR2 SNEGSKA (reference sequence). CDR3 length: 14 amino acids. The CDR3 sequence is CSASSMVSGNTIYF. CDR3 DNA: TGCAGTGCTAGTTCCATGGTCTCTGGAAACACCATATATTTT.

This sequence joins TRBV28 and TRBJ2-1; 13 bases fit TRBD2. Germline V gene data show CDR1 as MDHEN and CDR2 as SYDVKM. With 3 bases clipped from V and 8 bases from J, the junction kept 4 bases outside the gene matches. The CDR3 is made up of 15 amino acids. CDR3 in DNA: TGTGCCAGCAGTTTTAGGACTAGCGGGGGAGATGAGCAGTTCTTC. It codes for CASSFRTSGGDEQFF.

In this sample, this clonotype turned up many times. The chain carries TRBV27 and TRBJ2-7; no definite D call. V was shortened by 4 bases and J by 3 bases, with 7 bases between the two germline ends. The CDR3 has 12 residues. Germline lookup yields CDR1 MNHEY and CDR2 SMNVEV (reference sequence). The CDR3 protein is CASSSTSYEQYF. CDR3 DNA: TGTGCCAGCAGTTCCACCAGCTACGAGCAGTACTTC.

The chain joins TRBV7-2 to TRBJ1-2, with a possible D match to TRBD1 (5 bases). CDR1 is SGHTA, CDR2 FQGNSA, per germline. CDR3 length: 13 residues. V was cut by 5 bases and J by 2 bases, with 9 bases left in between. This chain's CDR3 is CASSRDQNYGYTF. Here the CDR3 DNA reads TGTGCCAGCAGCAGGGACCAAAACTATGGCTACACCTTC.

This clonotype was picked up many times. The chain employs TRBV5-1 and TRBJ1-1; TRBD1 might be the D (6 bases). Germline lookup yields CDR1 SGHRS and CDR2 YFSETQ. CDR3 length: 13 residues. The V end was cut by 6 bases, the J end by 2 bases, with 11 bases between. Here the CDR3 reads CASNRQDNTEAFF. As DNA, the CDR3 is TGCGCCAGCAACCGACAGGACAACACTGAAGCTTTCTTT.

This clonotype was seen more than once but under ten times. This rearrangement joins TRBV6-5 to TRBJ2-5; 8 bases are a match to TRBD1. Per the germline V gene, CDR1 is MNHEY and CDR2 is SVGAGI. This CDR3 spans 16 amino acids. Unmatched junction bases numbered 5, after V lost 0 bases and J lost 2 bases. CDR3 DNA sequence: TGTGCCAGCAGTTACTCTTCTGGACAGGGTCAAGAGACCCAGTACTTC. Translated: CASSYSSGQGQETQYF.

The gene calls are TRBV5-1 and TRBJ2-7; possibly TRBD1 for D (6 bases). Trimming removed 1 base at V and 0 bases at J, with 11 bases between. The CDR3 has 15 amino acids. The germline V gene has CDR1 SGHRS and CDR2 YFSETQ. CDR3 bases: TGCGCCAGCAGCTTGCAGGGGCACCCCTCCTACGAGCAGTACTTC. This codes for CASSLQGHPSYEQYF.

The gene calls are TRBV5-1 and TRBJ1-4, with D possibly being TRBD1 (6 bases). This CDR3 has 13 residues. The V gene's germline CDR1 is SGHRS and CDR2 YFSETQ. Trimming took off 4 bases at V and 8 bases at J, with 12 bases between the two ends. As DNA, the CDR3 is TGCGCCAGCAGCGTACAGGGCCGGGAAAAACTGTTTTTT. Protein: CASSVQGREKLFF.